These T cell receptor beta chains were read from a single sample in a study of control samples from healthy donors and cancer patients. TCRdb's copy holds only in-frame clones and misses some; the assay was immunoSEQ multiplex PCR. The sample comprises over 150,000 clones, around 90% of which are singletons, and 2% rests with the top ten. Material for sequencing was blood. These receptors were collected from a middle-aged woman in good health. Both conserved end residues are part of each CDR3. A D gene is named only where the DNA matches it firmly. Part of the rows lack a size; the others show once, few, many or a class for expanded clones.

v_call	d_call	clone_size	j_call	cdr3_nt	cdr3_aa
TRBV3-1/TRBV3-2	TRBD2	-	TRBJ2-1	TGTGCCAGCAGCCAAGGTAACCTAGCGGGGGGGAGCTCCTACAATGAGCAGTTCTTC	CASSQGNLAGGSSYNEQFF
TRBV7-9	-	few	TRBJ2-4	TGTGCCAGCAGCCAGACAGGTTGGGGGAAGTACTTC	CASSQTGWGKYF
TRBV11-2	-	-	TRBJ2-3	TGTGCCAGCAGCAGGCGGACTGGCACAGATACGCAGTATTTT	CASSRRTGTDTQYF
TRBV19	-	-	TRBJ2-6	TGTGCCAGTAGTACCGACAACTCTGGGGCCAACGTCCTGACTTTC	CASSTDNSGANVLTF
TRBV2	-	-	TRBJ2-7	TGTGCCAGCACCGGGGGGCAGGGGGCGATAGAGCAGTACTTC	CASTGGQGAIEQYF
TRBV27	-	-	TRBJ1-4	TGTGCCAGCAGTACGATCGGAGGTTGGGATGAAAAACTGTTTTTT	CASSTIGGWDEKLFF
TRBV6-5	-	-	TRBJ1-5	TGTGCCAGCAGTTACCTCTACGCTAGCAATCAGCCCCAGCATTTT	CASSYLYASNQPQHF
TRBV18	-	-	TRBJ1-1	TGTGCCAGCTCACTACAAGGGGCCGAAGCTTTCTTT	CASSLQGAEAFF
TRBV3-1/TRBV3-2	TRBD2	-	TRBJ2-1	TGTGCCAGCAGCCTGACTAGCGCGGGTGAGCAGTTCTTC	CASSLTSAGEQFF
TRBV5-1	TRBD2	-	TRBJ2-3	TGCGCCAGCAGCTATGCCCCTAGCGGGGGGGCGGGGGATACGCAGTATTTT	CASSYAPSGGAGDTQYF
TRBV11-2	-	once	TRBJ2-3	TGTGCCAGCAGCAAAAGCACAGATACGCAGTATTTT	CASSKSTDTQYF
TRBV19	-	-	TRBJ1-2	TGTGCCAGTAGTATATTGACTTCGGCTAACTATGGCTACACCTTC	CASSILTSANYGYTF
TRBV25-1	-	-	TRBJ2-7	TGTGCCAGCGTACGAGGGGACGGCGAGCAGTACTTC	CASVRGDGEQYF
TRBV1	-	-	TRBJ1-3	TGCACCAGCAGCCAAGGGGTCCAGGCCCTCTCTGGAAACACCATATATTTT	CTSSQGVQALSGNTIYF
TRBV20-1	TRBD1	-	TRBJ2-7	TGCAGTGCTAGTGCGGGTGGACAGGGAACCTACGAGCAGTACTTC	CSASAGGQGTYEQYF
TRBV7-9	-	-	TRBJ1-1	TGTGCCAGCAGCTTAGCAGGGGGGGCCCCTGAAGCTTTCTTT	CASSLAGGAPEAFF
TRBV5-4	TRBD1	once	TRBJ2-3	TGTGCCAGCAGCCCGGACAGGGGGAGACCAGATACGCAGTATTTT	CASSPDRGRPDTQYF
TRBV15	-	-	TRBJ2-1	TGTGCCACCAGCAGAGATCCTAACAGATACAATGAGCAGTTCTTC	CATSRDPNRYNEQFF
TRBV27	-	-	TRBJ2-7	TGTGCCAGCAGTTCTCGGGGGGCGCGGGAGCAGTACTTC	CASSSRGAREQYF
TRBV19	TRBD1	once	TRBJ1-4	TGTGCCAGTAGGCCGGACAGGGCAAATGAAAAACTGTTTTTT	CASRPDRANEKLFF
TRBV5-1	TRBD1	-	TRBJ1-1	TGCGCCAGCAGCACGACAGGGGGTATCACTGAAGCTTTCTTT	CASSTTGGITEAFF
TRBV7-3	-	-	TRBJ1-2	TGTGCCAGCAGCCCCGACGCGGGGGGCTATGGCTACACCTTC	CASSPDAGGYGYTF
TRBV3-1/TRBV3-2	TRBD2	-	TRBJ2-7	TGTGCCAGCAGCCAAGGCGTGAGACTAGCGGGGTTAACCTACGAGCAGTACTTC	CASSQGVRLAGLTYEQYF
TRBV5-1	TRBD1	-	TRBJ2-2	TGCGCCAGCAGCTTGGAAAGACAGGGGGGCGGGGAGCTGTTTTTT	CASSLERQGGGELFF
TRBV6-5	TRBD1	-	TRBJ1-2	TGTGCCAGCATCCTCGACAGGGGTCCCGATGGCTACACCTTC	CASILDRGPDGYTF
TRBV19	-	-	TRBJ1-4	TGTGCCAGTAGTATGTTCGGACTGGGGGAAAAACTGTTTTTT	CASSMFGLGEKLFF
TRBV2	-	-	TRBJ1-2	TGTGCCAGCAGCCGGTTTTGGGATTCAGGCTACACCTTC	CASSRFWDSGYTF
TRBV6-5	TRBD1	-	TRBJ1-6	TGTGCCAGCAGCAATACAGGGGACTCACCCCTCCACTTT	CASSNTGDSPLHF
TRBV20-1	-	-	TRBJ2-3	TGCAGTGCGCACCAGGGCGGGGTCAAGTATTTT	CSAHQGGVKYF
TRBV12-3/TRBV12-4	-	-	TRBJ1-6	TGTGCCAGCGGCCGAACGGATTCACCCCTCCACTTT	CASGRTDSPLHF
TRBV5-1	-	few	TRBJ1-1	TGCGCCAGCAGTGGACTAGGGGGGAACACTGAAGCTTTCTTT	CASSGLGGNTEAFF
TRBV6-5	-	-	TRBJ1-5	TGTGCCAGCAGTTACGAGAATCAGCCCCAGCATTTT	CASSYENQPQHF
TRBV6-1	TRBD1	once	TRBJ1-1	TGTGCCAGCAGTGAAGCCGGGGACAGGGGCAAGGCTTTCTTT	CASSEAGDRGKAFF
TRBV10-1	TRBD1	-	TRBJ2-4	TGCGCCAGCAGGGCGCAGGGGGAAAACATTCAGTACTTC	CASRAQGENIQYF
TRBV6-5	-	-	TRBJ1-2	TGTGCCAGCAGTTATGGATCAGGGTTTCGCTATGGCTACACCTTC	CASSYGSGFRYGYTF
TRBV5-1	-	-	TRBJ2-1	TGCGCCAGCAGTTATCAACAGGAGTCCTACAATGAGCAGTTCTTC	CASSYQQESYNEQFF
TRBV5-6	-	-	TRBJ2-2	TGTGCCAGCAGCACGCCTAGGGGGAATAGTACCGGGGAGCTGTTTTTT	CASSTPRGNSTGELFF
TRBV5-1	-	-	TRBJ1-4	TGCGCCAGCAGCGTCAGTTCCCATCTCTCCGAAAAACTGTTTTTT	CASSVSSHLSEKLFF
TRBV9	TRBD1	once	TRBJ2-3	TGTGCCAGCAGCACCGCCGGGACAGCCACAGATACGCAGTATTTT	CASSTAGTATDTQYF
TRBV12-5	-	-	TRBJ2-7	TGTGCTAGTGTCCCGGACCGTAAACTCTACGAGCAGTACTTC	CASVPDRKLYEQYF
TRBV3-1/TRBV3-2	-	-	TRBJ1-5	TGTGCCAGCAGCCAGAAATTGGGTCAGCCCCAGCATTTT	CASSQKLGQPQHF